These T cell receptor beta chains were read from a single sample in a study of blood T cell repertoires in COVID-19. The table came from immunoSEQ multiplex PCR; TCRdb's copy has only in-frame clones and leaves some out. This sample has tens of thousands of clones, with approximately 85% found just once. The material sequenced was peripheral blood. Receptors originate from an elderly man with acute or convalescent COVID-19. CDR3s include the opening cysteine and the closing phenylalanine or tryptophan. A D gene is named only where the DNA matches it firmly. Size values are once, few and many counts, or a class for expanded clones, and some rows have none.

j_call	v_call	d_call	clone_size	cdr3_aa	cdr3_nt
TRBJ1-2	TRBV6-5	TRBD1	NA	CASRGPGQGGYGYTF	TGTGCCAGCAGGGGTCCGGGACAGGGAGGCTATGGCTACACCTTC
TRBJ2-3	TRBV11-2	NA	NA	CASSLDLTDTQYF	TGTGCCAGCAGCTTAGATCTAACAGATACGCAGTATTTT
TRBJ2-3	TRBV7-3	NA	once	CASSPSGQGDTQYF	TGTGCCAGCAGCCCCTCGGGTCAGGGAGATACGCAGTATTTT
TRBJ1-2	TRBV2	NA	NA	CASSREGSNYGYTF	TGTGCCAGCAGCCGGGAGGGCTCAAACTATGGCTACACCTTC
TRBJ1-1	TRBV6-5	TRBD1	NA	CASRETGWKEAFF	TGTGCCAGCAGGGAGACAGGGTGGAAGGAAGCTTTCTTT
TRBJ1-2	TRBV7-9	NA	NA	CASSLPGHRPYTF	TGTGCCAGCAGTTTACCGGGACACCGACCATACACCTTC
TRBJ2-1	TRBV19	TRBD2	NA	CASSTQREGGGSEQFF	TGTGCCAGTAGTACCCAACGGGAGGGAGGAGGTAGTGAGCAGTTCTTC
TRBJ1-1	TRBV7-2	NA	NA	CASSLRGGSDEAFF	TGTGCCAGCAGCTTAAGGGGGGGGTCAGATGAAGCTTTCTTT
TRBJ1-3	TRBV18	TRBD1	NA	CASSPLSHPGTGAISGNTIYF	TGTGCCAGCTCACCCCTTTCCCACCCCGGGACAGGGGCAATCTCTGGAAACACCATATATTTT
TRBJ2-7	TRBV7-6	TRBD1	NA	CASSDAGQGVYEQYF	TGTGCCAGCAGCGACGCGGGACAGGGGGTATACGAGCAGTACTTC
TRBJ2-7	TRBV29-1	NA	few	CSVEDEARSYEQYF	TGCAGCGTTGAAGACGAGGCCCGCAGCTACGAGCAGTACTTC
TRBJ2-3	TRBV7-3	TRBD1	NA	CASSLETGTYTQYF	TGTGCCAGCAGCCTGGAGACAGGGACGTATACGCAGTATTTT
TRBJ2-7	TRBV7-2	TRBD2	NA	CASSSSGNVGEQYF	TGTGCCAGCAGCAGTAGCGGGAACGTTGGGGAGCAGTACTTC
TRBJ2-1	TRBV6-5	TRBD2	NA	CASSRGLARLREQFF	TGTGCCAGCAGCCGTGGACTAGCGAGATTGCGTGAGCAGTTCTTC
TRBJ1-4	TRBV18	NA	NA	CASSPQGNALNEKLFF	TGTGCCAGCTCACCCCAGGGGAACGCGTTGAATGAAAAACTGTTTTTT
TRBJ2-4	TRBV28	TRBD2	once	CASSSFSLGAGAFLAKNIQYF	TGTGCCAGCAGTTCTTTCTCTTTGGGAGCGGGGGCCTTCCTAGCCAAAAACATTCAGTACTTC
TRBJ1-2	TRBV19	NA	NA	CASSISEENYGYTF	TGTGCCAGTAGTATTTCGGAGGAAAACTATGGCTACACCTTC
TRBJ1-6	TRBV7-9	TRBD1	NA	CASSSTGWNSPLHF	TGTGCCAGCAGCTCGACAGGGTGGAATTCACCCCTCCACTTT
TRBJ2-5	TRBV7-9	NA	once	CASIGEADQETQYF	TGTGCCAGCATTGGGGAGGCAGACCAAGAGACCCAGTACTTC
TRBJ2-3	TRBV3-1/TRBV3-2	TRBD2	NA	CASSQVTSATDTQYF	TGTGCCAGCAGCCAAGTTACTAGCGCCACAGATACGCAGTATTTT
TRBJ2-3	TRBV5-1	NA	NA	CASSATQGADTQYF	TGCGCCAGCAGCGCGACACAGGGCGCAGATACGCAGTATTTT
TRBJ1-6	TRBV5-6	NA	medium-sized	CASSQQTFYNSPLHF	TGTGCCAGCAGCCAACAGACCTTTTATAATTCACCCCTCCACTTT
TRBJ2-5	TRBV18	NA	NA	CASSPTGSQETQYF	TGTGCCAGCTCACCCACAGGGAGCCAAGAGACCCAGTACTTC
TRBJ2-1	TRBV7-2	TRBD1	NA	CASSLKWVQGPANEQFF	TGTGCCAGCAGCTTAAAATGGGTACAGGGGCCAGCTAATGAGCAGTTCTTC
TRBJ2-2	TRBV2	NA	NA	CASIYTGELFF	TGTGCCAGCATATACACCGGGGAGCTGTTTTTT
TRBJ1-2	TRBV4-3	TRBD1	NA	CASSQVDRAINYGYTF	TGCGCCAGCAGCCAGGTGGACAGGGCTATCAACTATGGCTACACCTTC
TRBJ2-1	TRBV5-1	NA	NA	CASSSDKSSYNEQFF	TGCGCCAGCAGCTCTGACAAGAGCTCCTACAATGAGCAGTTCTTC
TRBJ1-4	TRBV7-8	NA	NA	CASSLALEGRVNEKLFF	TGTGCCAGCAGCTTAGCGCTGGAAGGGAGGGTAAATGAAAAACTGTTTTTT
TRBJ2-1	TRBV27	TRBD2	NA	CASSFSTSGNNEQFF	TGTGCCAGCAGTTTCTCGACTAGCGGGAACAATGAGCAGTTCTTC
TRBJ2-2	TRBV7-9	NA	once	CAGTSGTGELFF	TGTGCCGGAACGTCGGGTACCGGGGAGCTGTTTTTT
TRBJ1-1	TRBV6-5	TRBD1	NA	CASSLTGDTEAFF	TGTGCCAGCAGTTTAACAGGGGACACTGAAGCTTTCTTT
TRBJ2-1	TRBV7-2	NA	NA	CASSFQGDNEQFF	TGTGCCAGCAGCTTTCAAGGGGACAATGAGCAGTTCTTC
TRBJ2-1	TRBV12-5	NA	NA	CASGLTPDSSSYNEQFF	TGTGCTAGTGGTTTGACTCCGGACTCTAGCTCCTACAATGAGCAGTTCTTC
TRBJ2-2	TRBV29-1	NA	NA	CSVGTNTGELFF	TGCAGCGTTGGTACGAACACCGGGGAGCTGTTTTTT
TRBJ2-2	TRBV9	NA	NA	CASSFQGISGELFF	TGTGCCAGCAGCTTCCAGGGGATCTCGGGGGAGCTGTTTTTT
TRBJ2-1	TRBV29-1	NA	NA	CSVDPTHVNEQFF	TGCAGCGTTGACCCCACACATGTCAATGAGCAGTTCTTC
TRBJ1-1	TRBV6-5	NA	NA	CASSLRDTGGTEAFF	TGTGCCAGCAGCCTCCGGGACACCGGTGGCACTGAAGCTTTCTTT
TRBJ2-2	TRBV2	TRBD2	once	CASSFISGRYPGELFF	TGTGCCAGCAGTTTCATTAGCGGGAGATACCCCGGGGAGCTGTTTTTT
TRBJ2-7	TRBV7-3	TRBD2	NA	CASSASGGAPYEQYF	TGTGCCAGCAGCGCGAGCGGGGGCGCCCCCTACGAGCAGTACTTC
TRBJ2-3	TRBV7-2	TRBD1	once	CASSARDRGYTDTQYF	TGTGCCAGCAGCGCAAGGGACAGGGGATACACAGATACGCAGTATTTT
TRBJ1-1	TRBV5-1	NA	NA	CASSLTGLNTEAFF	TGCGCCAGCAGCTTGACAGGACTGAACACTGAAGCTTTCTTT